This TCR beta chain emerged from a study of blood T cell repertoires in COVID-19. Study-level information: The analysed material was cDNA or gDNA that came from T cells, B-cell-depleted T cells, or PBMCs.

Enrolled during active infection, Seattle patients were then followed longitudinally. Assay used: immunoSEQ multiplex PCR; TCRdb lists only in-frame clones, some missing. The sample gives around 300,000 clones, 88% of which show up once; 1.5% to 2% is in the top ten. J was trimmed by 6 bases and V by 4 bases; bases with no gene match: 6. This CDR3 contains 15 residues. Germline V gene sequence: CDR1 SGHRS, CDR2 YFSETQ. Sequenced: peripheral blood. The sequence was obtained from a woman aged 30 to 39 with COVID-19, enrolled during active disease. This chain links TRBV5-1 with TRBJ2-1; TRBD2 aligns across 11 bases. CDR3 in DNA: TGCGCCAGCAGCGGTAGCGGGGGGGAGCGCAATGAGCAGTTCTTC. Translated, it gives CASSGSGGERNEQFF. The entire variable domain, with the rest obtained from reference TRBV5-1 and TRBJ2-1, is as follows: KAGVTQTPRYLIKTRGQQVTLSCSPISGHRSVSWYQQTPGQGLQFLFEYFSETQRNKGNFPGRFSGRQFSNSRSEMNVSTLELGDSALYLCASSGSGGERNEQFFGPGTRLTVL.